This is a list of T cell receptor beta chains from one sample in a study of T cells after yellow fever vaccination. TCRdb analysed the 5' RACE reads with MiXCR anew, one entry per CDR3 protein. The data contain hundreds of thousands of distinct CDR3 sequences, roughly 13% of them singletons. The material sequenced was PBMCs, taken on the day of the yellow fever booster vaccination. All receptors derive from a man aged 25 to 40 who received the YFV17D yellow fever vaccine. The CDR3 runs from the conserved cysteine through the conserved F or W. D genes are given only for firm matches. For some rows the clone size is stated as once, few or many, or as a class when expanded; others skip it.

J,length,V,D,size,CDR3,DNA
TRBJ2-2,14,TRBV25-1,TRBD1,few,CASSWDRGTGELFF,TGTGCCAGCAGTTGGGACAGGGGTACCGGGGAGCTGTTTTTT
TRBJ2-1,16,TRBV4-2,TRBD2,.,CASSQPTSGTYNEQFF,TGTGCCAGCAGCCAACCGACTAGCGGGACCTACAATGAGCAGTTCTTC
TRBJ2-7,15,TRBV5-1,.,.,CASSLDVGSSYEQYF,TGCGCCAGCAGCTTGGATGTAGGGAGCTCCTACGAGCAGTACTTC
TRBJ2-3,17,TRBV9,TRBD2,few,CASSVVGSGSGTDTQYF,TGTGCCAGCAGCGTAGTAGGGAGCGGGAGCGGCACAGATACGCAGTATTTT
TRBJ1-1,15,TRBV4-2,.,many,CASSRDPTVNTEAFF,TGTGCCAGCAGCCGAGACCCGACGGTAAACACTGAAGCTTTCTTT
TRBJ2-1,15,TRBV7-9,TRBD2,.,CASSPTSGTWNEQFF,TGTGCCAGCAGTCCAACTAGCGGGACGTGGAATGAGCAGTTCTTC
TRBJ2-7,14,TRBV7-2,TRBD1,.,CASTTDRGLYEQYF,TGTGCCAGCACGACGGACAGGGGGCTCTACGAGCAGTACTTC
TRBJ2-7,14,TRBV4-2,.,few,CASSGTGVGTEQYF,TGTGCCAGCAGCGGAACGGGAGTGGGAACGGAGCAGTACTTC
TRBJ2-6,17,TRBV11-2,TRBD2,few,CASSSDSGANRANVLTF,TGTGCCAGCAGCTCAGACAGCGGGGCTAATCGGGCCAACGTCCTGACTTTC
TRBJ2-3,16,TRBV12-3/TRBV12-4,.,few,CASSSNTRGGTDTQYF,TGTGCCAGCAGTTCCAATACCAGGGGAGGCACAGATACGCAGTATTTT
TRBJ1-4,15,TRBV24-1,.,.,CATSDSEALNEKLFF,TGTGCCACCAGTGATTCGGAGGCCTTGAATGAAAAACTGTTTTTT
TRBJ1-3,17,TRBV6-5,TRBD1,few,CASSYSWDRVKGNTIYF,TGTGCCAGCAGTTACTCTTGGGACAGGGTAAAAGGAAACACCATATATTTT
TRBJ2-7,18,TRBV5-1,.,few,CASSLVFEGPGTGDEQYF,TGCGCCAGCAGCTTGGTTTTCGAGGGCCCCGGGACGGGAGACGAGCAGTACTTC
TRBJ2-3,12,TRBV19,.,.,CAVGGASDTQYF,TGTGCCGTGGGGGGGGCCTCAGATACGCAGTATTTT
TRBJ2-3,14,TRBV7-2,.,many,CASSWDPRTDTQYF,TGTGCCAGCAGCTGGGACCCCCGCACAGATACGCAGTATTTT
TRBJ2-7,15,TRBV3-1,TRBD2,.,CASSQRTSGRNEQYF,TGTGCCAGCAGCCAAAGGACTAGCGGGAGGAATGAGCAGTACTTC
TRBJ1-1,15,TRBV6-2/TRBV6-3,TRBD1,few,CASTPGQGRGTEAFF,TGTGCCAGCACCCCGGGACAGGGGAGAGGAACTGAAGCTTTCTTT
TRBJ2-3,14,TRBV2,.,.,CASSWGGRPDTQYF,TGTGCCAGCAGCTGGGGGGGGCGTCCAGATACGCAGTATTTT
TRBJ2-5,15,TRBV21-1,.,.,CASSPDRACQETQYF,TGTGCCAGCAGCCCCGACAGGGCGTGTCAGGAGACCCAGTACTTC
TRBJ2-3,17,TRBV7-6,.,few,CASSDRLKAKSTDTQYF,TGTGCCAGCAGCGACCGACTGAAAGCGAAAAGCACAGATACGCAGTATTTT
TRBJ1-4,15,TRBV7-2,.,few,CASSRRDTPDFKLFF,TGTGCCAGCAGTCGTCGGGACACTCCAGACTTTAAACTGTTTTTT
TRBJ2-7,16,TRBV12-3/TRBV12-4,.,.,CASSFYGQGLPWEQYF,TGTGCCAGCAGTTTCTATGGGCAGGGCCTCCCGTGGGAGCAGTACTTC
TRBJ2-6,14,TRBV6-2/TRBV6-3,.,few,CASQQFSGANVLTF,TGTGCCAGCCAACAGTTCTCTGGGGCCAACGTCCTGACTTTC
TRBJ2-3,12,TRBV20-1,.,.,CSARSPTDTQYF,TGCAGTGCTCGCTCCCCGACAGATACGCAGTATTTT
TRBJ2-7,13,TRBV7-2,.,few,CASSLAGLGEQYF,TGTGCCAGCAGCTTAGCAGGGCTGGGCGAGCAGTACTTC
TRBJ2-1,13,TRBV6-1,TRBD2,few,CASRSSGSAEQFF,TGTGCCAGCAGATCTAGCGGGAGTGCTGAGCAGTTCTTC
TRBJ2-7,17,TRBV3-1,.,few,CASSQGFGFGQSYEQYF,TGTGCCAGCAGCCAAGGCTTTGGTTTTGGCCAATCCTACGAGCAGTACTTC
TRBJ2-3,18,TRBV5-5,TRBD1,.,CASSLRDRDFLSTDTQYF,TGTGCCAGCAGCTTGAGGGACAGGGACTTCCTGAGCACAGATACGCAGTATTTT
TRBJ2-6,18,TRBV6-6,.,.,CASSLGGLGVSGANVLTF,TGTGCCAGCAGTCTCGGGGGGCTGGGGGTCTCTGGGGCCAACGTCCTGACTTTC
TRBJ2-5,15,TRBV7-9,TRBD2,once,CASSHRLAGSETQYF,TGTGCCAGCAGCCATAGACTAGCGGGGTCAGAGACCCAGTACTTC
TRBJ2-5,14,TRBV5-1,.,.,CASSRRQSQETQYF,TGCGCCAGCAGCCGCCGACAGTCTCAAGAGACCCAGTACTTC
TRBJ2-2,14,TRBV20-1,.,few,CSANPQFRAGELFF,TGCAGTGCTAATCCGCAGTTCAGGGCCGGGGAGCTGTTTTTT
TRBJ2-1,15,TRBV7-3,TRBD2,.,CASSLKGAAGGEQFF,TGTGCCAGCAGCTTAAAAGGGGCGGCGGGAGGGGAACAGTTCTTC
TRBJ1-4,13,TRBV6-5,.,.,CASSYSGVEKLFF,TGTGCCAGCAGTTACTCAGGGGTTGAAAAACTGTTTTTT
TRBJ2-1,9,TRBV5-4,.,few,CASTNEQFF,TGTGCCAGCACCAATGAGCAGTTCTTC
TRBJ2-1,15,TRBV13,.,few,CASSSPAGPGNEQFF,TGTGCCAGCAGCTCCCCGGCGGGACCAGGCAATGAGCAGTTCTTC
TRBJ2-7,14,TRBV6-1,TRBD2,.,CASRSGTSGTEQYF,TGTGCCAGCAGATCCGGGACTAGCGGGACCGAGCAGTACTTC
TRBJ2-1,15,TRBV6-2/TRBV6-3,.,few,CASSYSGTLNNEQFF,TGTGCCAGCAGTTACTCCGGGACTTTAAACAATGAGCAGTTCTTC
TRBJ2-1,14,TRBV12-3/TRBV12-4,TRBD2,many,CASSFTGGGNEQFF,TGTGCCAGCAGTTTTACGGGAGGCGGGAATGAGCAGTTCTTC
TRBJ2-1,15,TRBV6-2/TRBV6-3,TRBD2,.,CASTKSGSRGRKQFF,TGTGCCAGCACCAAAAGCGGGAGTAGAGGGAGAAAGCAGTTCTTC
TRBJ2-1,16,TRBV9,TRBD1,.,CASSVGQGLVYNEQFF,TGTGCCAGCAGCGTGGGACAGGGTCTCGTCTACAATGAGCAGTTCTTC
TRBJ1-4,16,TRBV28,.,few,CASSDGPVSLYEKLFF,TGTGCCAGCAGCGACGGCCCAGTTTCCTTGTATGAAAAACTGTTTTTT
TRBJ2-1,16,TRBV3-1,TRBD2,.,CASSPLPGTRGDEQFF,TGTGCCAGCAGCCCTCTGCCTGGGACTAGGGGTGATGAGCAGTTCTTC
TRBJ2-3,16,TRBV18,.,few,CASSRQQVGDADTQYF,TGTGCCAGCTCACGTCAACAAGTGGGCGACGCAGATACGCAGTATTTT
TRBJ2-7,13,TRBV5-1,.,.,CASSSGSRGEQYF,TGCGCCAGCAGCTCCGGGTCTCGGGGCGAGCAGTACTTC
TRBJ2-2,15,TRBV20-1,.,few,CSARDTAPFTGELFF,TGCAGTGCTAGAGACACAGCCCCCTTCACCGGGGAGCTGTTTTTT
TRBJ2-2,18,TRBV15,TRBD2,few,CATSRRLAGVFGTGELFF,TGTGCCACCAGCAGAAGACTAGCGGGAGTTTTTGGCACCGGGGAGCTGTTTTTT
TRBJ2-7,14,TRBV21-1,.,few,CASSPKAGVHEQYF,TGTGCCAGCAGCCCCAAGGCGGGAGTCCACGAGCAGTACTTC
TRBJ2-1,12,TRBV3-1,.,few,CASSQISNEQFF,TGTGCCAGCAGCCAAATTTCGAATGAGCAGTTCTTC
TRBJ2-5,17,TRBV7-2,TRBD2,few,CASSLGLAGATSGTQYF,TGTGCCAGCAGCTTAGGGCTAGCGGGAGCGACAAGTGGGACCCAGTACTTC
TRBJ2-7,12,TRBV6-2/TRBV6-3,.,.,CASSGLGYEQYF,TGTGCCAGCAGTGGACTCGGGTACGAGCAGTACTTC
TRBJ2-1,15,TRBV5-6,.,few,CASSWGRSSYNEQFF,TGTGCCAGCAGTTGGGGACGGAGCTCCTACAATGAGCAGTTCTTC
TRBJ1-6,13,TRBV11-2,.,.,CASSREGTSPLHF,TGTGCCAGCTCCCGGGAGGGAACTTCACCCCTCCACTTT
TRBJ2-7,13,TRBV7-2,TRBD2,many,CASSLSGSGEQYF,TGTGCCAGCAGCTTAAGCGGGAGTGGGGAGCAGTACTTC
TRBJ2-1,15,TRBV6-4,TRBD2,few,CASSEAGALLNEQFF,TGTGCCAGCAGTGAGGCGGGAGCCTTGCTCAATGAGCAGTTCTTC
TRBJ2-4,17,TRBV4-3,.,few,CASSQDLDRSAKNIQYF,TGCGCCAGCAGCCAAGATCTTGACAGGTCGGCCAAAAACATTCAGTACTTC